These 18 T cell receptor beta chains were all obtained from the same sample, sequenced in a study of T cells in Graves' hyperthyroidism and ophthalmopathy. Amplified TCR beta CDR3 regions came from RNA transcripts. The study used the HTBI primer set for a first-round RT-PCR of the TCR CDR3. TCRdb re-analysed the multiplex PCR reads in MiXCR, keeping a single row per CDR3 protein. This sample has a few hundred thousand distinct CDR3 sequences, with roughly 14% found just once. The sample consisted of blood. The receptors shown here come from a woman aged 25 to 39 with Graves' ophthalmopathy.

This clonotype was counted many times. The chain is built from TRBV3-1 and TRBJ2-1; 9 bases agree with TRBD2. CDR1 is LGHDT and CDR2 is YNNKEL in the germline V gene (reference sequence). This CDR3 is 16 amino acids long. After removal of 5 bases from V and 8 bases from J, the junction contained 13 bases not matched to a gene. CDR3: CASSTRRGLASHEQFF. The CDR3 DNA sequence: TGTGCCAGCAGCACCCGCCGGGGACTAGCTAGCCATGAGCAGTTCTTC.

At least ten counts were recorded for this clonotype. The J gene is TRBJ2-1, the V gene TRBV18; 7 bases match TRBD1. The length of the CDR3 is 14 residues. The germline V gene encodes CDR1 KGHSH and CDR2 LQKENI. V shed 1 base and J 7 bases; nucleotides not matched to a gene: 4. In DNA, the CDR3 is TGTGCCAGCTCACCACTCGACAGGGTAAATGAGCAGTTCTTC. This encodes CASSPLDRVNEQFF.

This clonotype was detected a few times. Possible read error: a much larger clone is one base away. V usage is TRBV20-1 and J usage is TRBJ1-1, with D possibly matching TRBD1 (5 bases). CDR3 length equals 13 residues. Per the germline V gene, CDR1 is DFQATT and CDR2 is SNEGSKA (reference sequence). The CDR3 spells CGAGRGNITEAFF. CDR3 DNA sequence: TGCGGTGCCGGGCGGGGCAATATTACTGAAGCTTTCTTT.

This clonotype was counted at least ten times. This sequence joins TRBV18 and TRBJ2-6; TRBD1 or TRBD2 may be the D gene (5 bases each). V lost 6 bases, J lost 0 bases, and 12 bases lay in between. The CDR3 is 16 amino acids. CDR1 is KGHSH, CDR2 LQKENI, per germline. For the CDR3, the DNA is TGTGCCAGCTCCCGGGACGGAAGCTCTGGGGCCAACGTCCTGACTTTC. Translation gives CASSRDGSSGANVLTF.

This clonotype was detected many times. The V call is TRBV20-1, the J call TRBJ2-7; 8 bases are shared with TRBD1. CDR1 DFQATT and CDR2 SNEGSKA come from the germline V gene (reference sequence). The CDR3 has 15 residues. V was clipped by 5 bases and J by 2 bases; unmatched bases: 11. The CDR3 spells CSAYPGGPKAYEQYF. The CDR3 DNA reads TGCAGTGCTTATCCAGGGGGCCCGAAAGCCTACGAGCAGTACTTC.

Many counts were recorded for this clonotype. The CDR3 DNA follows: TGTGCCAGCAGCGCCTTTGAGGGCGTCAATCAGCCCCAGCATTTT. Translated: CASSAFEGVNQPQHF. V and J are TRBV7-8 and TRBJ1-5; D call uncertain. Germline CDR1 is SGHVS and CDR2 is FQNEAQ. The CDR3 extends over 15 amino acids. Deletions cut 5 bases from V and 3 bases from J, with 14 bases between.

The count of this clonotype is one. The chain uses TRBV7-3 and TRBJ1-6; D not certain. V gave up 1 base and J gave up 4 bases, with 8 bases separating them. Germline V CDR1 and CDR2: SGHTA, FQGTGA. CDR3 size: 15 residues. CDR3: CASSLKVRYNSPLHF. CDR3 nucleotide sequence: TGTGCCAGCAGCTTAAAGGTCCGATATAATTCACCCCTCCACTTT.

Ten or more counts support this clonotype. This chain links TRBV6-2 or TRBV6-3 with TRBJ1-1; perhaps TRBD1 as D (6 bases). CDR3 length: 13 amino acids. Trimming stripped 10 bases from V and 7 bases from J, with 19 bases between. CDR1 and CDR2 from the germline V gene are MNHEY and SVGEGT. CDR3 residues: CAIKRGGHGEAFF. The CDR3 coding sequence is TGTGCCATCAAAAGAGGGGGGCACGGTGAAGCTTTCTTT.

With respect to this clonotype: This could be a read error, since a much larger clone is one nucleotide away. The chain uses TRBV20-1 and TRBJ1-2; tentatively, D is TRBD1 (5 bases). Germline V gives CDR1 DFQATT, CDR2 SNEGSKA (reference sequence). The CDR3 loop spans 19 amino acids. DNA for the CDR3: TGCAGTGCCAGAGAAGGGCAGTTGGTTGGGGCCCAGAGGAGGTATGGCTACACCTTC. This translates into CSAREGQLVGAQRRYGYTF.

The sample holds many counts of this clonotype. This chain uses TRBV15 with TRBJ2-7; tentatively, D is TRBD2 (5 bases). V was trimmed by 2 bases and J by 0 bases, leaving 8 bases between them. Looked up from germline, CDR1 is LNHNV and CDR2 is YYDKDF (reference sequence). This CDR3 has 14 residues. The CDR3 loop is CATSRQEDSYEQYF. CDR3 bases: TGTGCCACCAGCAGACAGGAGGACTCCTACGAGCAGTACTTC.

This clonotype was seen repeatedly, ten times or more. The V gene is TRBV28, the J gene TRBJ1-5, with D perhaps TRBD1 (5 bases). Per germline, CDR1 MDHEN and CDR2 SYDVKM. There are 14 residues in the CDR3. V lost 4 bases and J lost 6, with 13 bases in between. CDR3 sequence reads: CASSWQGLGQPQHF. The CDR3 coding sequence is TGTGCCAGCAGTTGGCAGGGATTGGGTCAGCCCCAGCATTTT.

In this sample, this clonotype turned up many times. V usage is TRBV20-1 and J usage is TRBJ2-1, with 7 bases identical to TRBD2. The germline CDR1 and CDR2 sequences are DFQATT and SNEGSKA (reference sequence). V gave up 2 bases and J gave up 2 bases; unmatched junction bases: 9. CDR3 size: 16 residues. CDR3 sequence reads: CSARPGTSVAYNEQFF. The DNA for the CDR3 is TGCAGTGCTAGACCGGGCACTAGCGTCGCCTACAATGAGCAGTTCTTC.

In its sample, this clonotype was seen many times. The CDR3 loop reads CASRRQGIGNQPQHF. CDR3 DNA sequence: TGTGCCAGCAGACGACAGGGGATAGGCAATCAGCCCCAGCATTTT. This chain joins TRBV12-3 or TRBV12-4 and TRBJ1-5; 8 positions match TRBD1. The CDR3 has 15 amino acids. V shed 6 bases and J 2 bases; nucleotides not matched to a gene: 6.

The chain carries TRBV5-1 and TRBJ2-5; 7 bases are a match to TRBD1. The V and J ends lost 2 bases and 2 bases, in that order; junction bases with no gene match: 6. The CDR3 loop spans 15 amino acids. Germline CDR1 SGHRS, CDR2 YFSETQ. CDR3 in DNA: TGCGCCAGCAGCTTATCGACAGGGCAGCAAGAGACCCAGTACTTC. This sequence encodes CASSLSTGQQETQYF.

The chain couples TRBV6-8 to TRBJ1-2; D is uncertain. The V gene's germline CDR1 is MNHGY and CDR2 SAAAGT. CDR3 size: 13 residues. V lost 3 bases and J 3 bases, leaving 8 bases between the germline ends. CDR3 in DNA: TGTGCCAGCAGTTATCAGAGATACTATGGCTACACCTTC. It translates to CASSYQRYYGYTF.

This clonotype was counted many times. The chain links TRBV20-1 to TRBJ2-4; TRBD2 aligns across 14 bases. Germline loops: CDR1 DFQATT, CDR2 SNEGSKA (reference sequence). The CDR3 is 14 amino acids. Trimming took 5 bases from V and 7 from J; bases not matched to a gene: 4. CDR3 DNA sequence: TGCAGTGCTGTGACTAGCGGGGGGGCGAACATTCAGTACTTC. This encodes CSAVTSGGANIQYF.

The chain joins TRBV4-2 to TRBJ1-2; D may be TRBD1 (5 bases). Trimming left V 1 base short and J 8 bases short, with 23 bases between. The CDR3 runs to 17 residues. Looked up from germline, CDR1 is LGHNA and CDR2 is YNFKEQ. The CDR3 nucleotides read TGTGCCAGCAGCCAAGGCCGTCTGGCAGGGAGCCTGGGCGGCTACACCTTC. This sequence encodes CASSQGRLAGSLGGYTF.

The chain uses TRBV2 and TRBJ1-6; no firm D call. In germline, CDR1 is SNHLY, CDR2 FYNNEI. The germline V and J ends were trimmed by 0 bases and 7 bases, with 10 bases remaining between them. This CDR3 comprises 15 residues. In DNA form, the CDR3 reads TGTGCCAGCAGTGAAGCGTCTTTGGAGAATTCACCCCTCCACTTT. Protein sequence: CASSEASLENSPLHF.